The 26 T cell receptor beta chains in this list originate from one sample, sequenced in a study of T cell changes during pregnancy in multiple sclerosis. Assay: immunoSEQ multiplex PCR; the TCRdb copy retains only in-frame clones and omits some. The sample holds around 100,000 clones, almost 95% seen once. Sequencing used peripheral blood, obtained before pregnancy. The receptors derive from a female donor with multiple sclerosis, enrolled in a pregnancy study.

The V call is TRBV4-1, the J call TRBJ2-2, with TRBD1 matching 7 bases. There are 14 residues in the CDR3. V shed 4 bases, J shed 10 bases, and the junction held 9 bases outside the gene matches. The germline V gene encodes CDR1 MGHRA and CDR2 YSYEKL. CDR3 in amino acids: CASSLMGQGEELFF. CDR3 DNA sequence: TGCGCCAGCAGCCTAATGGGCCAGGGGGAGGAGCTGTTTTTT.

The chain joins TRBV12-2 to TRBJ2-7; the table's D call, TRBD1, has no DNA check behind it. TRBV12-2 corresponds to a pseudogene. This CDR3 region has 16 residues. The CDR3 nucleotides read TGTGCAAGTCGCTTAGCCAGGGACAGGGGACCTCGCGAGCAGTACTTC. Its protein product is CASRLARDRGPREQYF.

This rearrangement joins TRBV11-3 to TRBJ2-5, with D possibly being TRBD1 (5 bases). V lost 5 bases and J 1 base, leaving 14 bases between the germline ends. The CDR3 sequence is 15 residues long. Germline V CDR1 and CDR2: SGHNT, YENEEA. The CDR3 sequence is CASSTLQDPQETQYF. The DNA for the CDR3 is TGTGCCAGCAGCACTCTACAGGACCCCCAAGAGACCCAGTACTTC.

The chain is built from TRBV29-1 and TRBJ1-2; no clear D. CDR3 length: 14 amino acids. The V end lost 3 bases, the J end lost 0 bases, and 11 bases lay between the germline ends. Per the germline V gene, CDR1 is SQVTM and CDR2 is ANQGSEA. The CDR3 spells CSVDTGATNYGYTF. The CDR3 DNA reads as TGCAGCGTTGATACCGGAGCTACTAACTATGGCTACACCTTC.

The table lists this clone with a count of one. This sequence joins TRBV27 and TRBJ2-7; D perhaps matches TRBD2 (7 bases). Trimming shortened V by 4 bases and J by 0 bases, and 16 bases separated the two germline ends. This CDR3 is built from 16 residues. CDR1 is MNHEY and CDR2 is SMNVEV in the germline V gene (reference sequence). The CDR3 DNA is TGTGCCAGCAGTTATACAGGGCCTAGCGGCTCCTACGAGCAGTACTTC. Translation: CASSYTGPSGSYEQYF.

This CDR3 reads CASSSQGWGTGELFF. In DNA, the CDR3 is TGCGCCAGCAGCTCACAGGGTTGGGGCACCGGGGAGCTGTTTTTT. J is TRBJ2-2 and V is TRBV5-1; weak D call: TRBD1 (6 bases). The ends were cut back, 3 bases at V and 4 bases at J, with 13 bases in the middle. The CDR3 is made up of 15 amino acids. Per the germline V gene, CDR1 is SGHRS and CDR2 is YFSETQ.

The genes are TRBV7-9 and TRBJ2-7; D ambiguous. Germline V gene data show CDR1 as SEHNR and CDR2 as FQNEAQ (reference sequence). The CDR3 totals 13 residues. V shed 5 bases and J shed 4 bases, with 12 bases lying between them. CDR3 nucleotide sequence: TGTGCCAGCAGCCCCCCATCGGTTTACGAGCAGTACTTC. It is translated as CASSPPSVYEQYF.

The chain recombines TRBV7-9 with TRBJ2-7, with 7 nucleotides matching TRBD2. The germline gives CDR1 SEHNR, CDR2 FQNEAQ (reference sequence). CDR3 length: 16 amino acids. Trimming cost V 8 bases and J 5 bases; bases outside gene matches: 18. CDR3: CASGPRWAREFDEQYF. CDR3 nucleotides: TGTGCCAGCGGGCCAAGGTGGGCGCGGGAGTTTGACGAGCAGTACTTC. Supplemented by reference TRBV7-9 and TRBJ2-7, the full variable domain reads DTGVSQNPRHKITKRGQNVTFRCDPISEHNRLYWYRQTLGQGPEFLTYFQNEAQLEKSRLLSDRFSAERPKGSFSTLEIQRTEQGDSAMYLCASGPRWAREFDEQYFGPGTRLTVT.

This clone was counted between two and nine times. The V call is TRBV4-1, the J call TRBJ1-2; possibly TRBD1 for D (6 bases). CDR3 length: 13 residues. V lost 1 base and J 7 bases, leaving 10 bases between the germline ends. From germline, CDR1 is MGHRA and CDR2 YSYEKL. The CDR3 sequence is CASSQGGPFGYTF. As DNA, the CDR3 is TGCGCCAGCAGCCAAGGGGGGCCGTTTGGCTACACCTTC.

The rearrangement joins TRBV5-1 to TRBJ1-1, with 9 bases lining up with TRBD1. Trimming took 4 bases from V and 2 from J; bases not matched to a gene: 9. This CDR3 has 16 amino acids. CDR1 is SGHRS, CDR2 YFSETQ, per germline. CDR3: CASSNRDRVVNTEAFF. The CDR3 DNA is TGCGCCAGCAGCAACCGGGACAGGGTCGTTAACACTGAAGCTTTCTTT.

V is TRBV4-1 and J is TRBJ1-5; TRBD1 matches at 7 bases. This CDR3 has 15 amino acids. V lost 2 bases, J lost 5 bases, and 6 bases stayed unmatched. The V gene's germline CDR1 is MGHRA and CDR2 YSYEKL. CDR3 sequence reads: CASSQTGQRDQPQHF. The CDR3 DNA sequence: TGCGCCAGCAGCCAAACGGGACAGCGCGATCAGCCCCAGCATTTT.

The CDR3 loop reads CASSPSGRADEQFF. The DNA of the CDR3 is TGTGCCAGCAGCCCTAGCGGGAGGGCCGATGAGCAGTTCTTC. This chain uses TRBV5-4 with TRBJ2-1; 12 bases line up with TRBD2. CDR1 is SGHNT and CDR2 is YYREEE in the germline V gene (reference sequence). V shed 4 bases and J 8 bases; nucleotides not matched to a gene: 4. This CDR3 has 14 amino acids.

This chain uses TRBV13 with TRBJ2-4; 9 bases map to TRBD1. Germline-derived CDR1 and CDR2 are PRHDT and FYEKMQ (reference sequence). The CDR3 has 15 residues. V was clipped by 5 bases and J by 10 bases; unmatched bases: 12. In DNA form, the CDR3 reads TGTGCCAGCAGCCCGTGGGGTGACAGGGGGACTATTCAGTACTTC. This encodes CASSPWGDRGTIQYF. Full variable domain (outside the CDR3, taken from reference TRBV13 and TRBJ2-4): AAGVIQSPRHLIKEKRETATLKCYPIPRHDTVYWYQQGPGQDPQFLISFYEKMQSDKGSIPDRFSAQQFSDYHSELNMSSLELGDSALYFCASSPWGDRGTIQYFGAGTRLSVL.

This rearrangement joins TRBV18 to TRBJ1-1, with D perhaps TRBD1 (6 bases). The CDR3 spans 14 residues. The germline CDR1 and CDR2 sequences are KGHSH and LQKENI. Trimming left V 4 bases short and J 2 bases short, with 11 bases between. CDR3 in amino acids: CASSRDTSNTEAFF. For the CDR3, the DNA is TGTGCCAGCTCACGGGACACTTCAAACACTGAAGCTTTCTTT.

The rearrangement uses TRBV29-1 and TRBJ2-7; TRBD2 is a possible D gene (5 bases). Per germline, CDR1 SQVTM and CDR2 ANQGSEA. The V end lost 5 bases, the J end lost 5 bases, and 16 bases lay between the germline ends. The CDR3 consists of 13 residues. CDR3 DNA sequence: TGCAGCGTTACCAAACCTAGCCGTGACGAGCAGTACTTC. Its protein product is CSVTKPSRDEQYF.

The CDR3 DNA follows: TGTGCCAGCAGCCCACCAGGGTACGGCGAGCAGTACTTC. Amino acid sequence: CASSPPGYGEQYF. The V and J genes are TRBV13 and TRBJ2-7; possibly TRBD1 for D (5 bases). This CDR3 has 13 residues. CDR1 PRHDT and CDR2 FYEKMQ come from the germline V gene (reference sequence). V was pared by 5 bases and J by 6 bases, with 14 bases between.

The chain couples TRBV5-6 to TRBJ2-5; D ambiguous. Germline values: CDR1 SGHDT, CDR2 YYEEEE. The CDR3 length is 11 residues. V was clipped by 6 bases and J by 7 bases, with 10 bases between them. CDR3: CASTATGTQYF. In DNA, the CDR3 is TGTGCCAGCACCGCTACGGGGACCCAGTACTTC.

This clone was counted a single time. This sequence joins TRBV7-3 and TRBJ1-3; D not resolved. The germline V gene has CDR1 SGHTA and CDR2 FQGTGA. V was trimmed by 2 bases and J by 2 bases, leaving 4 bases between them. This CDR3 has 13 amino acids. The CDR3 region has the DNA TGTGCCAGCAGCTTATTAGCTGGAAACACCATATATTTT. Translating gives CASSLLAGNTIYF.

The rearrangement joins TRBV7-9 to TRBJ1-1; D is unclear. The CDR3 contains 15 residues. Per germline, CDR1 SEHNR and CDR2 FQNEAQ (reference sequence). V lost 3 bases and J lost 3, with 14 bases in between. CDR3 residues: CASSFLSVLDTEAFF. Written as DNA, the CDR3 is TGTGCCAGCAGCTTTCTCTCGGTTCTTGACACTGAAGCTTTCTTT.

The rearrangement uses TRBV5-4 and TRBJ2-7; a weak D match, TRBD1 (6 bases). The CDR3 spans 13 residues. In germline, CDR1 is SGHNT, CDR2 YYREEE (reference sequence). Trimming removed 0 bases at V and 7 bases at J, with 11 bases between. The CDR3 spells CASSLVQGKEQYF. CDR3 DNA sequence: TGTGCCAGCAGCTTGGTACAGGGTAAGGAGCAGTACTTC.

V is TRBV5-1 and J is TRBJ2-7; 9 bases align to TRBD1. V lost 1 base, J lost 5 bases, and 4 bases stayed unmatched. Germline lookup yields CDR1 SGHRS and CDR2 YFSETQ. CDR3 length: 14 residues. CDR3 region: CASSLKQGAHEQYF. Here the CDR3 DNA reads TGCGCCAGCAGCTTGAAACAGGGGGCACACGAGCAGTACTTC.

Only one count was recorded for this clone. The chain links TRBV9 to TRBJ1-2, with 11 positions matching TRBD1. Germline V gene data show CDR1 as SGDLS and CDR2 as YYNGEE. Unmatched junction bases numbered 4, after V lost 3 bases and J lost 3 bases. CDR3 length: 15 amino acids. CDR3: CASSADRGPDYGYTF. The DNA of the CDR3 is TGTGCCAGCAGCGCGGACAGGGGGCCGGACTATGGCTACACCTTC.

The J gene is TRBJ2-7, the V gene TRBV5-4; 8 nucleotides match TRBD1. Germline values: CDR1 SGHNT, CDR2 YYREEE (reference sequence). V lost 2 bases, J lost 3 bases, and 7 bases stayed unmatched. The CDR3 contains 15 residues. The CDR3 here is CASSFPGTGNYEQYF. CDR3 DNA sequence: TGTGCCAGCAGCTTCCCGGGGACAGGAAACTACGAGCAGTACTTC.

The chain has TRBV11-2 and TRBJ2-7; a weak D match, TRBD1 (6 bases). Germline V gene lookup returns CDR1 SGHAT and CDR2 FQNNGV. Trimming removed 5 bases at V and 2 bases at J, with 16 bases between. The CDR3 totals 15 residues. CDR3 DNA sequence: TGTGCCAGCAGCCTACGAGGGGGTCTTACCTACGAGCAGTACTTC. Its translation: CASSLRGGLTYEQYF. Full variable domain (rest looked up from reference TRBV11-2 and TRBJ2-7): EAGVAQSPRYKIIEKRQSVAFWCNPISGHATLYWYQQILGQGPKLLIQFQNNGVVDDSQLPKDRFSAERLKGVDSTLKIQPAKLEDSAVYLCASSLRGGLTYEQYFGPGTRLTVT.

The genes are TRBV18 and TRBJ1-1, with D unclear. Trimming shortened V by 0 bases and J by 5 bases, and 13 bases separated the two germline ends. In germline, CDR1 is KGHSH, CDR2 LQKENI. The CDR3 covers 15 residues. This chain's CDR3 is CASSPPRARGTEAFF. The CDR3 DNA is TGTGCCAGCTCACCACCGAGGGCAAGAGGGACTGAAGCTTTCTTT.

The chain carries TRBV28 and TRBJ2-7; 8 nucleotides agree with TRBD2. Germline values: CDR1 MDHEN, CDR2 SYDVKM. CDR3 size: 14 residues. Trimming took 10 bases from V and 5 from J; bases not matched to a gene: 13. In DNA, the CDR3 is TGTGCCACACTACCGGGAGGGGTGACCCACGAGCAGTACTTC. As protein: CATLPGGVTHEQYF.